The 29 T cell receptor beta chains below come from one sample, sequenced in a study of untreated major depressive disorder. Data came from immunoSEQ multiplex PCR; TCRdb stores just in-frame clones and leaves some out. This table holds 21,000 or so clones, approximately 92% found once. What was sequenced was CD4+ T cells from PBMCs. These receptor sequences come from a man aged 25-45 years in good health.

The V and J genes are TRBV5-8 and TRBJ1-2; D remains ambiguous. Trimming shortened V by 10 bases and J by 0 bases, and 16 bases separated the two germline ends. This CDR3 spans 14 amino acids. CDR1 and CDR2 (germline): SGHTS, YDEGEE. CDR3 loop: CAGERLGANYGYTF. DNA for the CDR3: TGTGCCGGAGAACGTCTCGGAGCTAACTATGGCTACACCTTC.

This sequence joins TRBV2 and TRBJ1-2, with 8 bases identical to TRBD1. The CDR3 contains 13 residues. J was trimmed by 4 bases and V by 5 bases; bases with no gene match: 3. Germline-derived CDR1 and CDR2 are SNHLY and FYNNEI. CDR3 in DNA: TGTGCCAGCAGTCGTACAGGGGGCTATGGCTACACCTTC. Translating gives CASSRTGGYGYTF.

This chain links TRBV7-6 with TRBJ1-5, with no clear D. Trimming cost V 1 base and J 6 bases, with 7 bases left between them. The germline V gene has CDR1 SGHVS and CDR2 FNYEAQ. The CDR3 contains 13 residues. CDR3 protein: CASSLGGTQPQHF. The CDR3 region has the DNA TGTGCCAGCAGCTTAGGTGGTACTCAGCCCCAGCATTTT.

The rearrangement joins TRBV2 to TRBJ1-2; perhaps TRBD1 as D (5 bases). Trimming cost V 6 bases and J 4 bases, with 15 bases left between them. The CDR3 length is 14 residues. Germline-derived CDR1 and CDR2 are SNHLY and FYNNEI. The CDR3 sequence: CASRGAPEGYGYTF. The DNA for the CDR3 is TGTGCCAGCAGAGGGGCACCGGAGGGCTATGGCTACACCTTC.

The chain has TRBV4-2 and TRBJ2-6, with 8 bases fitting TRBD1. Per germline, CDR1 LGHNA and CDR2 YNFKEQ. The CDR3 length is 20 residues. V lost 3 bases to trimming and J lost 4 bases; unmatched junction nucleotides: 17. The CDR3 region is CASSHGDSGGAFTGANVLTF. The CDR3 coding sequence is TGTGCCAGCAGCCACGGTGATTCAGGGGGCGCGTTCACCGGGGCCAACGTCCTGACTTTC.

CDR3 region: CATARQGGYQPQHF. The CDR3 DNA is TGTGCAACAGCGCGACAGGGTGGCTATCAGCCCCAGCATTTT. The chain recombines TRBV2 with TRBJ1-5; TRBD1 matches 7 bases. Looked up from germline, CDR1 is SNHLY and CDR2 is FYNNEI. The CDR3 loop spans 14 amino acids. Together with reference TRBV2 and TRBJ1-5, the CDR3 gives the full variable domain: EPEVTQTPSHQVTQMGQEVILRCVPISNHLYFYWYRQILGQKVEFLVSFYNNEISEKSEIFDDQFSVERPDGSNFTLKIRSTKLEDSAMYFCATARQGGYQPQHFGDGTRLSIL.

The chain combines TRBV29-1 with TRBJ2-5, with D perhaps TRBD1 or TRBD2 (5 bases each). In germline, CDR1 is SQVTM, CDR2 ANQGSEA. V gave up 5 bases and J gave up 0 bases, with 10 bases separating them. This CDR3 comprises 13 residues. CDR3 coding DNA: TGCAGCGTTCCGAGGGGCGACCAAGAGACCCAGTACTTC. This encodes CSVPRGDQETQYF.

This chain connects TRBV5-1 to TRBJ2-7; 11 positions agree with TRBD1. J gave up 0 bases and V 2 bases, and 7 bases lay outside the gene matches. CDR1 is SGHRS and CDR2 is YFSETQ in the germline V gene. The CDR3 is made up of 17 amino acids. The CDR3 reads CASSFPGTGGSSYEQYF. DNA of the CDR3: TGCGCCAGCAGCTTCCCCGGGACAGGGGGAAGCTCCTACGAGCAGTACTTC.

J is TRBJ1-1 and V is TRBV7-2, with TRBD1 matching over 7 bases. The trim removed 3 bases at V and 10 bases at J, leaving 5 bases unmatched. The length of the CDR3 is 12 residues. Per germline, CDR1 SGHTA and CDR2 FQGNSA. For the CDR3, the DNA is TGTGCCAGCAGCTTTATACAGGGGCCAGCTTTCTTT. Translation: CASSFIQGPAFF. Combining the CDR3 with reference TRBV7-2 and TRBJ1-1 gives the whole variable domain GAGVSQSPSNKVTEKGKDVELRCDPISGHTALYWYRQSLGQGLEFLIYFQGNSAPDKSGLPSDRFSAERTGGSVSTLTIQRTQQEDSAVYLCASSFIQGPAFFGQGTRLTVV.

In its sample, this clone was seen a few times. This chain connects TRBV6-5 to TRBJ2-5; tentative D call: TRBD2 (5 bases). CDR3 size: 13 residues. V shed 11 bases and J shed 4 bases, with 17 bases lying between them. CDR1 is MNHEY and CDR2 is SVGAGI in the germline V gene. CDR3 nucleotide sequence: TGTGCCGCGGCAGGAAGCGGAACAGAGACCCAGTACTTC. Amino acids: CAAAGSGTETQYF.

The chain employs TRBV11-2 and TRBJ1-1; D is ambiguous. This CDR3 region has 13 residues. The germline CDR1 and CDR2 sequences are SGHAT and FQNNGV. V lost 5 bases and J 7 bases, leaving 14 bases between the germline ends. CDR3: CASSGSDGYEAFF. Written as DNA, the CDR3 is TGTGCCAGCAGCGGATCAGACGGATATGAAGCTTTCTTT.

This clone was seen only once. The genes are TRBV4-2 and TRBJ2-7; tentative D call: TRBD2 (5 bases). V lost 3 bases and J lost 5, with 20 bases in between. Germline CDR1 is LGHNA and CDR2 is YNFKEQ. This CDR3 spans 16 amino acids. The CDR3 DNA is TGTGCCAGCAGCCACGCAACGAGGGTCTCCTCTGACGAGCAGTACTTC. It codes for CASSHATRVSSDEQYF.

This chain connects TRBV6-6 to TRBJ2-3; TRBD2 aligns across 8 bases. The CDR3 loop spans 15 amino acids. Unmatched junction bases numbered 7, after V lost 5 bases and J lost 3 bases. The V gene's germline CDR1 is MNHNY and CDR2 SVGAGI (reference sequence). This CDR3 reads CASSTTGGDTDTQYF. DNA for the CDR3: TGTGCCAGCAGTACTACGGGAGGGGATACAGATACGCAGTATTTT.

The chain links TRBV5-1 to TRBJ1-2; D gene unclear. Germline CDR1 is SGHRS and CDR2 is YFSETQ. Trimming took 3 bases from V and 5 from J, leaving 20 bases between them. There are 16 residues in the CDR3. DNA for the CDR3: TGCGCCAGCAGCTCTCGACCAGCCGAAACCGGGTATGGCTACACCTTC. Its translation is CASSSRPAETGYGYTF.

The CDR3 region has the DNA TGTGCCAGTGGTGGGTTCCTGAACTACGAGCAGTACTTC. This sequence encodes CASGGFLNYEQYF. The V and J genes are TRBV19 and TRBJ2-7; the D is unclear. Germline V gene lookup returns CDR1 LNHDA and CDR2 SQIVND (reference sequence). V gave up 8 bases and J gave up 3 bases, with 14 bases separating them. This CDR3 has 13 residues.

This clone was observed once. The chain employs TRBV29-1 and TRBJ2-3; 15 bases match TRBD2. Looked up from germline, CDR1 is SQVTM and CDR2 is ANQGSEA. J was trimmed by 2 bases and V by 6 bases; bases with no gene match: 6. This CDR3 contains 16 residues. CDR3 bases: TGCAGCGTGGGAGGACTAGCGGGAGGGTACACAGATACGCAGTATTTT. Its translation: CSVGGLAGGYTDTQYF.

The gene calls are TRBV7-2 and TRBJ1-1; D is uncertain. The germline V gene has CDR1 SGHTA and CDR2 FQGNSA. The CDR3 covers 13 residues. V lost 3 bases, J lost 3 bases, and 8 bases lay in between. Written as DNA, the CDR3 is TGTGCCAGCAGCTTTTCGGTAGACACTGAAGCTTTCTTT. This gives the protein CASSFSVDTEAFF.

The chain's CDR3 is CASSLEGTRDTEAFF. CDR3 DNA: TGTGCCAGCAGCTTAGAGGGGACTCGGGACACTGAAGCTTTCTTT. The rearrangement links TRBV7-3 to TRBJ1-1, with D maybe TRBD1 (5 bases). The germline V and J ends were trimmed by 2 bases and 3 bases, with 13 bases remaining between them. Germline CDR1 is SGHTA and CDR2 is FQGTGA. The CDR3 is 15 amino acids.

This clone was seen a few times. This chain uses TRBV19 with TRBJ2-7, with unresolved D. The CDR3 sequence is 13 residues long. The germline V gene encodes CDR1 LNHDA and CDR2 SQIVND (reference sequence). V dropped 4 bases and J dropped 4 bases, with 11 bases sitting between them. CDR3 in amino acids: CASSKSQIYEQYF. The DNA for the CDR3 is TGTGCCAGTAGTAAGTCGCAGATTTACGAGCAGTACTTC.

The chain couples TRBV5-4 to TRBJ2-3, with D possibly matching TRBD2 (5 bases). Germline CDR1 reads SGHNT; CDR2 reads YYREEE (reference sequence). V lost 4 bases to trimming and J lost 4 bases, with 13 bases between them. CDR3 size: 14 residues. CDR3 region: CASSPANGADTQYF. CDR3 nucleotide sequence: TGTGCCAGCAGCCCTGCCAACGGGGCAGATACGCAGTATTTT.

The genes are TRBV12-5 and TRBJ1-1, with D uncertain. Deletions cut 2 bases from V and 1 base from J, with 11 bases between. The CDR3 runs to 15 residues. The germline V gene has CDR1 LGHNT and CDR2 FRNRAP. This chain's CDR3 is CASGLMVQQNTEAFF. Written as DNA, the CDR3 is TGTGCTAGTGGTTTGATGGTCCAGCAGAACACTGAAGCTTTCTTT. Together with reference TRBV12-5 and TRBJ1-1, the CDR3 gives the full variable domain: DARVTQTPRHKVTEMGQEVTMRCQPILGHNTVFWYRQTMMQGLELLAYFRNRAPLDDSGMPKDRFSAEMPDATLATLKIQPSEPRDSAVYFCASGLMVQQNTEAFFGQGTRLTVV.

This clone was picked up one time. The chain recombines TRBV2 with TRBJ2-7, with TRBD2 as a possible D gene (5 bases). V lost 6 bases and J 3 bases, leaving 12 bases between the germline ends. The length of the CDR3 is 13 residues. Germline CDR1 reads SNHLY; CDR2 reads FYNNEI. CDR3 sequence (DNA): TGTGCCAGCAGGTGGACTTTTTTCTACGAGCAGTACTTC. It codes for CASRWTFFYEQYF. Full variable domain (outside the CDR3, taken from reference TRBV2 and TRBJ2-7): EPEVTQTPSHQVTQMGQEVILRCVPISNHLYFYWYRQILGQKVEFLVSFYNNEISEKSEIFDDQFSVERPDGSNFTLKIRSTKLEDSAMYFCASRWTFFYEQYFGPGTRLTVT.

In its sample, this clone was seen once. The chain employs TRBV4-1 and TRBJ1-5, with D unresolved. Trimming left V 0 bases short and J 6 bases short, with 21 bases between. The CDR3 is 18 residues long. The germline CDR1 and CDR2 sequences are MGHRA and YSYEKL. The CDR3 sequence is CASSQEDLGSPGGQPQHF. The CDR3 bases are TGCGCCAGCAGCCAAGAAGATCTGGGATCCCCGGGAGGTCAGCCCCAGCATTTT.

The V and J genes are TRBV5-6 and TRBJ2-5; D ambiguous. Germline assignment: CDR1 SGHDT and CDR2 YYEEEE. The V end was cut by 0 bases, the J end by 1 base, with 10 bases between. CDR3 length equals 15 residues. The CDR3 nucleotides are TGTGCCAGCAGCTTGGTTCCGGTGTTCCAAGAGACCCAGTACTTC. Translation gives CASSLVPVFQETQYF.

The CDR3: CASSQASGLATSSYEQYF. In DNA, the CDR3 is TGCGCCAGCAGCCAAGCCTCGGGGCTAGCGACCAGCTCCTACGAGCAGTACTTC. The chain recombines TRBV4-3 with TRBJ2-7; D may be TRBD2 (6 bases). Germline lookup yields CDR1 LGHNA and CDR2 YSLEER. The CDR3 is 18 residues long. Between the trimmed V and J ends, which lost 1 base and 0 bases, there was a span of 19 bases.

The genes are TRBV19 and TRBJ2-5; no clear D gene. V was cut by 7 bases and J by 0 bases, with 15 bases left in between. CDR1 and CDR2 (germline): LNHDA, SQIVND (reference sequence). The CDR3 has 15 residues. CDR3 protein: CASTPKGRYQETQYF. In nucleotides, the CDR3 is TGTGCCAGTACCCCTAAAGGACGGTACCAAGAGACCCAGTACTTC.

The chain combines TRBV6-1 with TRBJ1-2; a weak D match, TRBD1 (6 bases). This CDR3 is 15 amino acids long. With 6 bases removed from V and 5 bases from J, the gap between germline ends came to 19 bases. Germline CDR1 MNHNS, CDR2 SASEGT. For the CDR3, the DNA is TGTGCCAGCAGCCCCGGGGGGCAAAGGCGATATGGCTACACCTTC. It encodes CASSPGGQRRYGYTF.

This rearrangement joins TRBV5-4 to TRBJ2-7, with D maybe TRBD1 (6 bases). Trimming left V 4 bases short and J 7 bases short, with 12 bases between. Germline V gives CDR1 SGHNT, CDR2 YYREEE (reference sequence). This CDR3 contains 12 residues. In DNA, the CDR3 is TGTGCCAGCAGCCGCGACAGGATGGAGCAGTACTTC. Translated: CASSRDRMEQYF.

The chain recombines TRBV4-3 with TRBJ1-1, with D possibly matching TRBD1 (6 bases). V lost 2 bases, J lost 3 bases, and 7 bases lay in between. CDR3 size: 13 residues. Germline CDR1 LGHNA, CDR2 YSLEER. In nucleotides, the CDR3 is TGCGCCAGCAGCCAAAGGACAGACACTGAAGCTTTCTTT. Its protein is CASSQRTDTEAFF.